The rows below give T cell receptor beta chains drawn from one sample of a study of CD4 T cells in relation to SARS-CoV-2 and coronaviruses. Assay used: immunoSEQ multiplex PCR; TCRdb lists only in-frame clones, some missing. The sample shows some 21,000 clones, 74% of them seen only once. These TCRs' antigens remain unknown. Sequenced sample: CD4+ T cells from PBMCs, cultured in vitro. The receptors derive from a human donor in good health. CDR3s include the opening cysteine and the closing phenylalanine or tryptophan. The D gene is left open where the match is weak. Some rows mark clone size as missing; the rest say once, few, many or name a class of expanded clone.

CASSSSAQLNTEAFF,TGTGCCAGCAGTTCGTCAGCCCAGCTGAACACTGAAGCTTTCTTT,.,TRBJ1-1,TRBV13,.
CASSIGFLTGVRTDTQYF,TGTGCCAGTAGTATAGGCTTTCTGACAGGGGTCCGCACAGATACGCAGTATTTT,.,TRBJ2-3,TRBV19,TRBD1
CASSYSFLHLEQYF,TGTGCCAGCAGTTACTCGTTCCTCCATCTCGAGCAGTACTTC,.,TRBJ2-7,TRBV6-5,.
CASRLNRGSGAGELFF,TGTGCCAGCAGACTTAACAGGGGGAGTGGCGCCGGGGAGCTGTTTTTT,.,TRBJ2-2,TRBV6-6,TRBD1
CASSSGQVVQETQYF,TGCGCCAGCAGCTCGGGACAGGTTGTCCAAGAGACCCAGTACTTC,.,TRBJ2-5,TRBV5-1,TRBD1
CASSLTSGGGYTF,TGTGCCAGCAGCCTAACTTCAGGGGGCGGCTACACCTTC,.,TRBJ1-2,TRBV7-3,TRBD1
CAWSVALQGPYGYTF,TGTGCCTGGAGTGTGGCTCTTCAGGGGCCCTATGGCTACACCTTC,.,TRBJ1-2,TRBV30,.
CAERPGQGANGGTGELFF,TGTGCCGAAAGGCCGGGACAGGGGGCTAATGGAGGCACCGGGGAGCTGTTTTTT,.,TRBJ2-2,TRBV24-1,TRBD1
CASSPGSAGAYEQYF,TGTGCCAGCAGCCCAGGGTCCGCCGGGGCCTACGAGCAGTACTTC,.,TRBJ2-7,TRBV3-1/TRBV3-2,.
CASSQDVSRYEQYF,TGTGCCAGCAGCCAAGATGTCAGTCGGTACGAGCAGTACTTC,.,TRBJ2-7,TRBV3-1/TRBV3-2,.
CAISEIPQASGYNEQFF,TGTGCCATCAGTGAGATCCCACAGGCTAGCGGGTACAATGAGCAGTTCTTC,.,TRBJ2-1,TRBV10-3,TRBD2
CASIPARAGSAEAFF,TGTGCCAGTATTCCCGCTAGGGCAGGCAGCGCTGAAGCTTTCTTT,.,TRBJ1-1,TRBV19,.
CASSLGRSTDTQYF,TGTGCCAGCAGTCTGGGACGGAGCACAGATACGCAGTATTTT,.,TRBJ2-3,TRBV2,.
CASSWDSGANVLTF,TGTGCCAGCAGCTGGGACTCTGGGGCCAACGTCCTGACTTTC,.,TRBJ2-6,TRBV5-8,.
CASSAFPEGTEAFF,TGTGCCAGCAGCGCATTCCCAGAGGGCACTGAAGCTTTCTTT,.,TRBJ1-1,TRBV9,.
CASSFRGFGELFF,TGTGCCAGCAGCTTCAGAGGCTTCGGGGAGCTGTTTTTT,.,TRBJ2-2,TRBV11-3,.
CASSSEGAWVNQPQHF,TGTGCCAGTAGTAGCGAGGGTGCTTGGGTCAATCAGCCCCAGCATTTT,few,TRBJ1-5,TRBV19,.
CATSDRTSGYQETQYF,TGTGCCACCAGTGATAGGACTAGCGGGTACCAAGAGACCCAGTACTTC,.,TRBJ2-5,TRBV24-1,TRBD2
CASSDRTSYGYTF,TGCGCCAGCAGTGACAGGACTAGTTATGGCTACACCTTC,.,TRBJ1-2,TRBV10-2,.
CASRSGPAGEQYF,TGTGCCAGCAGGTCGGGCCCCGCGGGAGAGCAGTACTTC,once,TRBJ2-7,TRBV12-3/TRBV12-4,.
CASSLRPPDRGNQPQHF,TGTGCCAGCAGCCTACGCCCGCCCGACAGGGGGAATCAGCCCCAGCATTTT,once,TRBJ1-5,TRBV7-8,TRBD1
CASSLVPGSSTDTQYF,TGTGCCAGCAGCTTAGTTCCGGGGAGTTCCACAGATACGCAGTATTTT,once,TRBJ2-3,TRBV7-9,.
CASSTRGQGAKKLFF,TGCGCCAGCAGCACCCGGGGACAGGGAGCAAAAAAACTGTTTTTT,.,TRBJ1-4,TRBV5-1,TRBD1
CASNGASRSGANVLTF,TGTGCCAGTAATGGGGCTTCGCGCTCTGGGGCCAACGTCCTGACTTTC,.,TRBJ2-6,TRBV19,.